This T cell receptor (beta chain) was obtained from a study of T cells after yellow fever vaccination. Background on the study: Libraries from low-cell-number fractions were prepared with the SMART-Seq v4 Ultra Low Input RNA kit. Study-wide findings and caveats: Reappearance after the booster was seen for most primary-vaccination clones, at roughly 96% CD4 and around 90% CD8.

TCRdb recomputed calls from the 5' RACE reads with MiXCR, one row per CDR3 protein. Among about 370,000 distinct CDR3 sequences listed, under 14% were seen once. Concerning this clonotype itself: Its antigen remains unidentified.

Germline trimming cut 0 bases from V and 0 bases from J; bases unmatched to any gene: 6. Per the germline V gene, CDR1 is SGHRS and CDR2 is YFSETQ. There are 17 residues in the CDR3. The specimen comprised PBMCs, sampled on the day of the first yellow fever vaccination. V is TRBV5-1 and J is TRBJ2-3, with 8 bases fitting TRBD2. The origin of this receptor is a man between 18 and 29 years old who received the YFV17D yellow fever vaccine. In DNA, the CDR3 is TGCGCCAGCAGCTTGGGGATTAGCGGGAAAAGCACAGATACGCAGTATTTT. It is translated as CASSLGISGKSTDTQYF.